These 22 T cell receptor beta chains share one sample of origin, sequenced in a study of blood T cell repertoires in COVID-19 (TCRdb year 2020). The method was the immunoSEQ multiplex PCR assay. TCRdb obtained this table from immuneACCESS and retained in-frame rearrangements with V and J assigned. These tables miss some clones; where compared with another copy, unresolved V genes account for less than half of the shortfall, and the remainder is unexplained. This sample gives about 270,000 clones in total; roughly 90% of them show up just once. The biggest ten clones account for approximately 2.9% of the sample. Sequenced sample: PBMCs or T cells enriched from blood (not recorded which). The receptors come from a man aged 35 to 55 who had been exposed to COVID-19.

V gene TRBV27 combines with J gene TRBJ2-1, with 8 bases matching TRBD1. The junction had 15 bases not matched to a gene; V was cut back by 5 bases and J by 0 bases. Per the germline V gene, CDR1 is MNHEY and CDR2 is SMNVEV (reference sequence). The CDR3 covers 19 residues. CDR3 loop: CASSPAPSTGDPSYNEQFF. The CDR3 DNA reads as TGTGCCAGCAGTCCGGCGCCTTCGACAGGGGACCCCTCCTACAATGAGCAGTTCTTC.

V is TRBV10-3 and J is TRBJ1-1, with 7 nucleotides matching TRBD1. CDR1 is ENHRY and CDR2 is SYGVKD in the germline V gene. After removal of 6 bases from V and 4 bases from J, the junction contained 17 bases not matched to a gene. There are 17 residues in the CDR3. The CDR3 sequence is CAISPGTAYDRGTEAFF. The CDR3 DNA follows: TGTGCCATCAGCCCCGGGACAGCTTATGATCGGGGCACTGAAGCTTTCTTT.

The chain couples TRBV19 to TRBJ2-7, with 10 positions matching TRBD2. Germline assignment: CDR1 LNHDA and CDR2 SQIVND (reference sequence). V was clipped by 7 bases and J by 7 bases; unmatched bases: 13. The CDR3 has 15 amino acids. The CDR3 coding sequence is TGTGCCAGTACCCCTTCTCTAGCGGGAGCAGGGGAGCAGTACTTC. Translation: CASTPSLAGAGEQYF.

J is TRBJ2-2 and V is TRBV3-1 (or the pseudogene TRBV3-2); TRBD1 matches 10 bases. The CDR3 length is 14 residues. The V segment lost 6 bases and the J segment 5 bases; nucleotides outside the gene matches: 3. Per germline, CDR1 LGHDT and CDR2 YNNKEL (reference sequence). The CDR3 coding sequence is TGTGCCAGCAGAAGGACAGGGGGTACCGGGGAGCTGTTTTTT. It specifies CASRRTGGTGELFF.

In this sample, this clone turned up once. This sequence joins TRBV12-5 and TRBJ1-2; 10 bases align to TRBD1. The germline V gene has CDR1 LGHNT and CDR2 FRNRAP. CDR3 length equals 16 residues. With 5 bases clipped from V and 2 bases from J, the junction kept 8 bases outside the gene matches. CDR3: CASGPGQGLANYGYTF. The CDR3 DNA follows: TGTGCTAGTGGTCCGGGACAGGGGTTGGCCAACTATGGCTACACCTTC.

V gene TRBV27 combines with J gene TRBJ2-6; TRBD1 matches 9 bases. CDR3 size: 18 residues. Per the germline V gene, CDR1 is MNHEY and CDR2 is SMNVEV (reference sequence). The junction had 7 bases not matched to a gene; V was cut back by 4 bases and J by 0 bases. This CDR3 is CASSSGDRVFSGANVLTF. The DNA of the CDR3 is TGTGCCAGCAGTTCAGGGGACAGGGTTTTCTCTGGGGCCAACGTCCTGACTTTC.

This clone has only one observation. The chain carries TRBV5-6 and TRBJ2-1, with 9 bases lining up with TRBD1. Germline V CDR1 and CDR2: SGHDT, YYEEEE. J lost 7 bases, V lost 0 bases, and 17 bases had no gene match. This CDR3 comprises 19 residues. In DNA form, the CDR3 reads TGTGCCAGCAGCTTGGATCCATACTGGGACAGGGTTATGGGTAATGAGCAGTTCTTC. Amino acids: CASSLDPYWDRVMGNEQFF.

The chain recombines TRBV3-1 (or the pseudogene TRBV3-2) with TRBJ2-1, with TRBD2 identical over 8 bases. V shed 4 bases and J 0 bases; nucleotides not matched to a gene: 11. This CDR3 region has 18 residues. CDR1 is LGHDT and CDR2 is YNNKEL in the germline V gene (reference sequence). The CDR3 DNA sequence: TGTGCCAGCAGCCGCGACTGGGCACGGGAGGGCTCCTACAATGAGCAGTTCTTC. It encodes CASSRDWAREGSYNEQFF.

This clone came up once. V and J are TRBV5-1 and TRBJ1-4; D gene ambiguous. With 5 bases removed from V and 0 bases from J, the gap between germline ends came to 8 bases. This CDR3 has 14 residues. CDR1 and CDR2 (germline): SGHRS, YFSETQ. The CDR3 DNA sequence: TGCGCCAGCAGACCACAGACAACTAATGAAAAACTGTTTTTT. Amino acids: CASRPQTTNEKLFF.

The rearrangement uses TRBV7-2 and TRBJ2-7; D is unresolved. CDR3 length equals 14 residues. V gave up 1 base and J gave up 2 bases, with 9 bases separating them. In germline, CDR1 is SGHTA, CDR2 FQGNSA. The CDR3 reads CASSLGYNTYEQYF. CDR3 DNA sequence: TGTGCCAGCAGCTTAGGGTACAACACCTACGAGCAGTACTTC.

The CDR3 here is CASSPGTGRINEQYF. Written as DNA, the CDR3 is TGTGCCAGCAGCCCGGGGACAGGTCGGATCAACGAGCAGTACTTC. This sequence joins TRBV4-2 and TRBJ2-7; 8 bases are shared with TRBD1. The V segment lost 4 bases and the J segment 5 bases; nucleotides outside the gene matches: 10. The length of the CDR3 is 15 residues. In germline, CDR1 is LGHNA, CDR2 YNFKEQ.

V and J are TRBV5-1 and TRBJ1-1, with 11 bases aligning to TRBD1. The CDR3 loop spans 15 amino acids. V was pared by 3 bases and J by 5 bases, with 6 bases of the junction left unmatched. CDR1 is SGHRS and CDR2 is YFSETQ in the germline V gene. The CDR3 region has the DNA TGCGCCAGCAGCTATTCCGGACAGGGGGCAACTGAAGCTTTCTTT. Amino acid sequence: CASSYSGQGATEAFF.

The DNA for the CDR3 is TGTGCCAGCAGCTTGTTACAGGGCGGCGGAGAGACCCAGTACTTC. It translates to CASSLLQGGGETQYF. V is TRBV7-9 and J is TRBJ2-5, with a tentative D call TRBD1 (6 bases). The CDR3 contains 15 residues. Per the germline V gene, CDR1 is SEHNR and CDR2 is FQNEAQ (reference sequence). Between the trimmed V and J ends, which lost 3 bases and 4 bases, there was a span of 15 bases.

This chain links TRBV6-5 with TRBJ2-7; D not certain. Per the germline V gene, CDR1 is MNHEY and CDR2 is SVGAGI. CDR3 length equals 14 residues. V was pared by 1 base and J by 0 bases, with 7 bases between. The CDR3 reads CASSYLESSYEQYF. The CDR3 DNA reads as TGTGCCAGCAGTTACTTGGAGTCCTCCTACGAGCAGTACTTC.

The J gene is TRBJ2-7, the V gene TRBV19; 9 bases fit TRBD2. This CDR3 is built from 16 residues. The germline V gene encodes CDR1 LNHDA and CDR2 SQIVND (reference sequence). J was trimmed by 5 bases and V by 1 base; bases with no gene match: 9. CDR3 sequence: CASSIVWVAGVHEQYF. The CDR3 DNA is TGTGCCAGTAGTATAGTCTGGGTAGCGGGAGTCCACGAGCAGTACTTC.

The rearrangement uses TRBV25-1 and TRBJ2-1, with D perhaps TRBD2 (5 bases). Trimming removed 0 bases from V and 3 bases from J, with 12 bases in between. Germline V lookup: CDR1 MGHDK, CDR2 SYGVNS. This CDR3 is built from 16 residues. CDR3 sequence reads: CASSEYLAEIYNEQFF. CDR3 nucleotide sequence: TGTGCCAGCAGTGAATACCTAGCAGAGATCTACAATGAGCAGTTCTTC.

The chain joins TRBV13 to TRBJ1-1; D is perhaps TRBD1 (6 bases). Trimming took off 6 bases at V and 1 base at J, with 12 bases between the two ends. This CDR3 spans 14 amino acids. The germline V gene has CDR1 PRHDT and CDR2 FYEKMQ (reference sequence). The CDR3, as DNA: TGTGCCAGCAGAGTTCTACAGGGGAACACTGAAGCTTTCTTT. As protein: CASRVLQGNTEAFF.

The rearrangement links TRBV29-1 to TRBJ2-7; 7 bases are shared with TRBD2. Germline loops: CDR1 SQVTM, CDR2 ANQGSEA. The CDR3 totals 12 residues. V was clipped by 6 bases and J by 3 bases; unmatched bases: 5. CDR3 region: CSVLAGVYEQYF. The CDR3 coding sequence is TGCAGCGTACTGGCGGGAGTCTACGAGCAGTACTTC.

The table lists this clone with a count of one. The V and J genes are TRBV10-3 and TRBJ1-1; D uncertain. V was pared by 4 bases and J by 0 bases, with 6 bases between. Germline CDR1 ENHRY, CDR2 SYGVKD. The CDR3 is 13 residues long. The CDR3: CAISASLNTEAFF. CDR3 nucleotide sequence: TGTGCCATCAGTGCCAGTCTGAACACTGAAGCTTTCTTT.

This rearrangement joins TRBV19 to TRBJ2-1; perhaps TRBD1 as D (6 bases). Trimming removed 5 bases at V and 0 bases at J, with 11 bases between. The CDR3 is made up of 15 amino acids. Germline V gene lookup returns CDR1 LNHDA and CDR2 SQIVND (reference sequence). The chain's CDR3 is CASSPDRYSYNEQFF. DNA of the CDR3: TGTGCCAGTAGTCCCGACAGGTACTCCTACAATGAGCAGTTCTTC.

There are a few counts of this clone. The gene calls are TRBV4-2 and TRBJ2-7; TRBD1 matches at 11 bases. The CDR3 sequence is 15 residues long. CDR1 is LGHNA and CDR2 is YNFKEQ in the germline V gene. The V gene end was trimmed by 0 bases and the J gene end by 4 bases; junction bases not matched to a gene: 2. CDR3 sequence (DNA): TGTGCCAGCAGCCAAGAAGGACAGGGGGCTTACGAGCAGTACTTC. Translating it yields CASSQEGQGAYEQYF.

This clone was observed once. The rearrangement joins TRBV28 to TRBJ2-2; 10 bases are a match to TRBD2. The CDR3 runs 15 residues. Looked up from germline, CDR1 is MDHEN and CDR2 is SYDVKM. V shed 6 bases, J shed 6 bases, and the junction held 7 bases outside the gene matches. CDR3 nucleotide sequence: TGTGCCAGCAGGGCTAGCGGGAGTGGAGCCGGGGAGCTGTTTTTT. The encoded protein is CASRASGSGAGELFF.